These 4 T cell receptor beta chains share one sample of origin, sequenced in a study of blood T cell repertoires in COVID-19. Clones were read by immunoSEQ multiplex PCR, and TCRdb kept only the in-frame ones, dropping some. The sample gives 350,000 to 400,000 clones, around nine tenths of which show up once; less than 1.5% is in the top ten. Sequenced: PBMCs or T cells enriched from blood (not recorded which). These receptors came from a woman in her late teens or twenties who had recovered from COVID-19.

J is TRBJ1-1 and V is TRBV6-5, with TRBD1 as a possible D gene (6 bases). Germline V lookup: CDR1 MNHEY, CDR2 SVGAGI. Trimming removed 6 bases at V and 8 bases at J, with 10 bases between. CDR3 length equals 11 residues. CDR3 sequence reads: CASRRGQEAFF. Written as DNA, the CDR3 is TGTGCCAGCAGGAGAGGACAGGAAGCTTTCTTT.

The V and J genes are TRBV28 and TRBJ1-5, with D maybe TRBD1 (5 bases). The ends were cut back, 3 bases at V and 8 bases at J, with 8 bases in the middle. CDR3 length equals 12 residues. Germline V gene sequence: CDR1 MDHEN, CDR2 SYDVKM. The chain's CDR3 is CASSLAGKPQHF. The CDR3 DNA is TGTGCCAGCAGTTTGGCAGGGAAGCCCCAGCATTTT.

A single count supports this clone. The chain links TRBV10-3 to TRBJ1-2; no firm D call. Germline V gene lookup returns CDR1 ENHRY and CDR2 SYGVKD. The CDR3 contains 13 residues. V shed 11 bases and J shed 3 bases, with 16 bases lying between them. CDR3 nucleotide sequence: TGTGCCTCGAGAGGTGAAGGCGACTATGGCTACACCTTC. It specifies CASRGEGDYGYTF.

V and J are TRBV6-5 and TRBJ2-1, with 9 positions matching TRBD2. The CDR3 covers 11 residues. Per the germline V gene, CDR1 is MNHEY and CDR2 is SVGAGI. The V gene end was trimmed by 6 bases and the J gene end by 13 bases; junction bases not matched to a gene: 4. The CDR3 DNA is TGTGCCAGCAGCCAGGGACTAGCCCAGTTCTTC. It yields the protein CASSQGLAQFF.